This TCR beta chain was profiled in a study of CD4+ T cells in melanoma. Whole-study results and caveats: Diverse differentiation states were reported for melanoma neoantigen-specific CD4+ T cells. A reported correlation linked neoantigen-specific CD4+ T cells to CD8+, macrophage and B cell function.

Clones were sequenced by immunoSEQ multiplex PCR, and TCRdb holds only the in-frame ones, with some missing. The sample lists roughly 110,000 clones; about 90% were seen once. On this clone itself: Its antigen is as yet unknown.

Sequences were obtained from peripheral blood. The sequence came from a human donor with melanoma.

CDR3 DNA sequence: TGCGCCAGCAGCCAAGATCTCCAGGGACCCTACAATGAGCAGTTCTTC. Translating gives CASSQDLQGPYNEQFF. V and J are TRBV4-3 and TRBJ2-1; D may match TRBD1 or TRBD2 (5 bases each). The CDR3 has 16 amino acids. V was pared by 0 bases and J by 2 bases, with 11 bases between. In germline, CDR1 is LGHNA, CDR2 YSLEER.